A selection of T cell receptor beta chains follows, all from one sample in a study of T cell responses to AZD1222 COVID-19 vaccine. TCRdb's table, derived via immunoSEQ multiplex PCR, lists solely in-frame clones and lacks some. This sample has 80,000 to 95,000 clones; about nine tenths occur once, and the top ten carry 6.9%. The input for sequencing was peripheral blood, taken 28 days after the second AZD1222 dose. The receptors here all came from an adult who received the AZD1222 COVID-19 vaccine. CDR3s include the opening cysteine and the closing phenylalanine or tryptophan. The order of the fields is V gene, clone size, D gene, J gene, CDR3 protein, CDR3 DNA. A D gene is named only where the DNA matches it firmly. Only part of the rows carry a size: once, few, many, or a class if the clone is expanded.

>TRBV6-6|few|-|TRBJ2-7
CASNIPGDEQYF
TGTGCCAGCAACATCCCAGGGGACGAGCAGTACTTC
>TRBV11-2|-|-|TRBJ1-2
CASSTGKNYGYTF
TGTGCCAGCAGCACCGGGAAAAACTATGGCTACACCTTC
>TRBV7-8|-|TRBD1|TRBJ2-7
CASSLRQGALGQYF
TGTGCCAGCAGCTTAAGGCAGGGGGCGCTTGGGCAGTACTTC
>TRBV6-5|-|-|TRBJ1-1
CASSRRVLNTEAFF
TGTGCCAGCAGCCGACGAGTTCTGAACACTGAAGCTTTCTTT
>TRBV19|-|TRBD2|TRBJ2-5
CASSIASGRTGGTQYF
TGTGCCAGTAGCATTGCTAGCGGACGAACGGGTGGGACCCAGTACTTC
>TRBV6-4|once|TRBD2|TRBJ2-1
CASSEASGSHDEQFF
TGTGCCAGCAGTGAGGCTAGCGGGAGTCACGATGAGCAGTTCTTC
>TRBV11-2|few|-|TRBJ1-1
CASSVDTNTEAFF
TGTGCCAGCAGCGTGGACACGAACACTGAAGCTTTCTTT
>TRBV7-8|-|TRBD1|TRBJ1-6
CASSLDRGPLTPLHF
TGTGCCAGCAGCTTAGACAGGGGCCCTTTGACACCCCTCCACTTT
>TRBV24-1|once|-|TRBJ1-3
CATSDRRNTIYF
TGTGCCACCAGTGACCGAAGAAACACCATATATTTT
>TRBV6-5|-|-|TRBJ1-2
CASKKDSVSYGYTF
TGTGCCAGCAAAAAAGACTCCGTGTCTTATGGCTACACCTTC
>TRBV7-8|-|-|TRBJ1-5
CASSLDRVGRDQPQHF
TGTGCCAGCAGCTTAGACAGGGTGGGTCGTGATCAGCCCCAGCATTTT
>TRBV12-5|-|-|TRBJ2-3
CASGFGPSTDTQYF
TGTGCTAGTGGTTTTGGACCTAGCACAGATACGCAGTATTTT
>TRBV4-1|once|-|TRBJ1-1
CASSQGTGRQNTEAFF
TGCGCCAGCAGCCAGGGAACTGGCAGGCAGAACACTGAAGCTTTCTTT
>TRBV6-6|-|TRBD2|TRBJ2-1
CASSPGLAGGAPYNEQFF
TGTGCCAGCAGTCCGGGACTAGCGGGAGGCGCTCCGTACAATGAGCAGTTCTTC
>TRBV6-5|-|-|TRBJ1-1
CASSLRDLIEAFF
TGTGCCAGCAGTCTCCGGGACCTAATTGAAGCTTTCTTT
>TRBV6-5|-|TRBD2|TRBJ2-7
CASRRRTSAHEQYF
TGTGCCAGCAGACGTCGGACTAGCGCCCACGAGCAGTACTTC
>TRBV29-1|-|-|TRBJ1-3
CSGSVGPNTIYF
TGCAGCGGGAGCGTAGGGCCAAACACCATATATTTT
>TRBV19|-|-|TRBJ2-1
CASSILQSSYNEQFF
TGTGCCAGTAGTATACTGCAAAGCTCCTACAATGAGCAGTTCTTC
>TRBV5-1|-|TRBD2|TRBJ2-3
CASTGLAGVEDTQYF
TGCGCCAGCACGGGGCTAGCGGGAGTTGAAGATACGCAGTATTTT
>TRBV2|few|TRBD1|TRBJ2-3
CASSTGTGTDTQYF
TGTGCCAGCAGTACCGGGACAGGCACAGATACGCAGTATTTT
>TRBV6-1|-|-|TRBJ1-5
CASSKAGYSNQPQHF
TGTGCCAGCAGTAAAGCAGGGTATAGCAATCAGCCCCAGCATTTT
>TRBV10-3|-|-|TRBJ1-2
CAISGEGRTGPLSRYTF
TGTGCCATCAGTGGGGAGGGGCGAACGGGACCCCTATCGCGCTACACCTTC
>TRBV19|-|TRBD1|TRBJ1-4
CASLQGRNEKLFF
TGTGCCAGCTTACAGGGGCGAAATGAAAAACTGTTTTTT
>TRBV7-2|-|TRBD1|TRBJ1-1
CASSFGTNRGYRTEAFF
TGTGCCAGCAGTTTTGGCACTAACAGGGGATATAGGACTGAAGCTTTCTTT
>TRBV5-8|-|TRBD1|TRBJ2-6
CASSAMTGRAGANVLTF
TGTGCCAGCAGCGCAATGACAGGGAGAGCTGGGGCCAACGTCCTGACTTTC
>TRBV9|-|TRBD1|TRBJ1-1
CASSVGETGSRAFF
TGTGCCAGCAGCGTAGGAGAGACAGGGAGCAGAGCTTTCTTT
>TRBV6-6|-|-|TRBJ1-4
CASSQSNEKLFF
TGTGCCAGCAGCCAGTCTAATGAAAAACTGTTTTTT
>TRBV11-3|-|-|TRBJ2-7
CASSLDATSYEQYF
TGTGCCAGCAGCTTAGATGCTACGTCCTACGAGCAGTACTTC